This passage covers 30 T cell receptor beta chains from one sample sequenced in a study of T cell responses to AZD1222 COVID-19 vaccine. Profiling relied on immunoSEQ multiplex PCR, and the TCRdb table lists in-frame clones only, not all of them. Among about 76,000 clones listed, over 75% were seen once. The source was peripheral blood, collected on day 0 of MenACWY control vaccination. These receptors were collected from an adult in good health.

This chain connects TRBV2 to TRBJ1-3; D gene uncertain. Germline V gene lookup returns CDR1 SNHLY and CDR2 FYNNEI. V gave up 7 bases and J gave up 5 bases, with 15 bases separating them. The CDR3 covers 14 residues. CDR3 amino acids: CASNRDGGRNTIYF. For the CDR3, the DNA is TGTGCCAGCAATCGCGACGGCGGTCGAAACACCATATATTTT.

This rearrangement joins TRBV12-3 or TRBV12-4 to TRBJ1-2, with D hard to call. The CDR3 spans 13 residues. The V and J ends lost 6 bases and 8 bases respectively, with 16 bases between them. The CDR3 bases are TGTGCCAGCAGCTCCCAAGTTCTGGAGGGCTACACCTTC. Protein product: CASSSQVLEGYTF.

This clone was recorded a few times. J is TRBJ1-1 and V is TRBV2, with D possibly being TRBD1 (6 bases). Trimming took 10 bases from V and 11 from J, leaving 17 bases between them. The CDR3 totals 11 residues. Germline V lookup: CDR1 SNHLY, CDR2 FYNNEI. The CDR3 sequence: CATQGTFKAFF. CDR3 coding DNA: TGTGCCACCCAAGGGACATTCAAGGCTTTCTTT.

This clone has only one observation. This sequence joins TRBV5-4 and TRBJ2-6, with unresolved D. V lost 2 bases, J lost 0 bases, and 3 bases lay in between. Germline V gene sequence: CDR1 SGHNT, CDR2 YYREEE (reference sequence). This CDR3 contains 14 residues. For the CDR3, the DNA is TGTGCCAGCAGCTTCGGCTCTGGGGCCAACGTCCTGACTTTC. As protein: CASSFGSGANVLTF.

The chain recombines TRBV19 with TRBJ2-1, with D hard to call. Germline V CDR1 and CDR2: LNHDA, SQIVND (reference sequence). CDR3 length: 12 residues. V shed 3 bases and J shed 10 bases, with 10 bases lying between them. CDR3 nucleotides: TGTGCCAGTAGTATCCCCGGAAGGGAGCAGTTCTTC. Its translation: CASSIPGREQFF.

The rearrangement links TRBV28 to TRBJ1-2; D is unclear. Trimming stripped 2 bases from V and 4 bases from J, with 17 bases between. In germline, CDR1 is MDHEN, CDR2 SYDVKM. This CDR3 is built from 16 residues. The CDR3 DNA sequence: TGTGCCAGCAGTTTAGGGCAGGTTTCGCCCTTCTATGGCTACACCTTC. Translation gives CASSLGQVSPFYGYTF.

The chain has TRBV27 and TRBJ2-2, with D perhaps TRBD1 (5 bases). The CDR3 has 13 amino acids. The V end lost 7 bases, the J end lost 0 bases, and 6 bases lay between the germline ends. CDR1 is MNHEY and CDR2 is SMNVEV in the germline V gene (reference sequence). The CDR3 here is CASMTANTGELFF. CDR3 sequence (DNA): TGTGCCAGCATGACAGCGAACACCGGGGAGCTGTTTTTT.

The chain has TRBV28 and TRBJ1-4; no definite D call. Trimming removed 6 bases from V and 12 bases from J, with 11 bases in between. The V gene's germline CDR1 is MDHEN and CDR2 SYDVKM. CDR3 size: 11 residues. This CDR3 reads CASRKEYELFF. For the CDR3, the DNA is TGTGCCAGCAGGAAGGAGTACGAACTGTTTTTT. The full variable domain, its missing parts supplied by reference TRBV28 and TRBJ1-4, is DVKVTQSSRYLVKRTGEKVFLECVQDMDHENMFWYRQDPGLGLRLIYFSYDVKMKEKGDIPEGYSVSREKKERFSLILESASTNQTSMYLCASRKEYELFFGSGTQLSVL.

J is TRBJ2-1 and V is TRBV2, with D tentatively TRBD2 (5 bases). This CDR3 region has 14 residues. V was trimmed by 5 bases and J by 7 bases, leaving 15 bases between them. Germline V gene lookup returns CDR1 SNHLY and CDR2 FYNNEI. The CDR3 DNA follows: TGTGCCAGCAGTACGCCCCGGACTCCGAATGAGCAGTTCTTC. This sequence encodes CASSTPRTPNEQFF.

The CDR3 region is CAISLRTSGSFNEQFF. The CDR3 coding sequence is TGTGCCATCAGCCTTAGGACTAGCGGGAGTTTCAATGAGCAGTTCTTC. This rearrangement joins TRBV10-3 to TRBJ2-1, with TRBD2 identical over 13 bases. This CDR3 comprises 16 residues. Germline CDR1 and CDR2: ENHRY and SYGVKD. The J segment lost 6 bases and the V segment lost 6 bases, leaving 8 bases of the junction unmatched.

The V gene is TRBV19, the J gene TRBJ2-2; D perhaps matches TRBD2 (5 bases). Germline V gene data show CDR1 as LNHDA and CDR2 as SQIVND (reference sequence). Deletions cut 5 bases from V and 7 bases from J, with 17 bases between. This CDR3 comprises 15 residues. This CDR3 reads CASSLGQTNIGELFF. The CDR3 DNA is TGTGCCAGTAGTTTAGGTCAGACTAATATCGGGGAGCTGTTTTTT.

This clone turned up a few times. The V and J genes are TRBV7-9 and TRBJ1-4; 9 nucleotides agree with TRBD1. The CDR3 length is 15 residues. The J segment lost 7 bases and the V segment lost 5 bases, leaving 8 bases of the junction unmatched. Germline assignment: CDR1 SEHNR and CDR2 FQNEAQ (reference sequence). The CDR3 bases are TGTGCCAGCAGCCTATACAGGGGGCAAAGTGAAAAACTGTTTTTT. Translation: CASSLYRGQSEKLFF. Using reference TRBV7-9 and TRBJ1-4 for the parts outside the CDR3, the full variable domain is DTGVSQNPRHKITKRGQNVTFRCDPISEHNRLYWYRQTLGQGPEFLTYFQNEAQLEKSRLLSDRFSAERPKGSFSTLEIQRTEQGDSAMYLCASSLYRGQSEKLFFGSGTQLSVL.

The chain uses TRBV7-8 and TRBJ1-5, with D unresolved. The CDR3 contains 14 residues. Germline V gene data show CDR1 as SGHVS and CDR2 as FQNEAQ. The ends were cut back, 1 base at V and 8 bases at J, with 12 bases in the middle. The CDR3 region is CASSLGGSAEPQHF. The CDR3 DNA is TGTGCCAGCAGCTTAGGAGGGTCGGCGGAGCCCCAGCATTTT.

The chain recombines TRBV5-1 with TRBJ1-5; D possibly corresponds to TRBD1 (5 bases). The CDR3 loop spans 14 amino acids. Germline-derived CDR1 and CDR2 are SGHRS and YFSETQ. Trimming took 4 bases from V and 3 from J, leaving 11 bases between them. The CDR3 reads CASSDGTPNQPQHF. The DNA for the CDR3 is TGCGCCAGCAGCGACGGGACCCCCAATCAGCCCCAGCATTTT.

The chain uses TRBV28 and TRBJ2-7, with 8 positions matching TRBD2. After removal of 7 bases from V and 5 bases from J, the junction contained 7 bases not matched to a gene. Germline V gene data show CDR1 as MDHEN and CDR2 as SYDVKM. The CDR3 consists of 13 residues. The CDR3 DNA reads TGTGCCAGCAAGAGGACTAGCATCCACGAGCAGTACTTC. It codes for CASKRTSIHEQYF.

The J gene is TRBJ1-1, the V gene TRBV18; D remains ambiguous. The germline CDR1 and CDR2 sequences are KGHSH and LQKENI. Between the trimmed V and J ends, which lost 3 bases and 0 bases, there was a span of 11 bases. This CDR3 has 15 residues. Here the CDR3 DNA reads TGTGCCAGCTCACCCCCCTCGATACTGAACACTGAAGCTTTCTTT. As protein: CASSPPSILNTEAFF.

The rearrangement joins TRBV19 to TRBJ2-3; D is perhaps TRBD2 (6 bases). CDR3 length: 17 residues. The germline V and J ends were trimmed by 3 bases and 0 bases, with 16 bases remaining between them. The germline V gene encodes CDR1 LNHDA and CDR2 SQIVND (reference sequence). The CDR3 loop reads CASSIPGGVSSTDTQYF. CDR3 nucleotide sequence: TGTGCCAGTAGTATCCCCGGGGGAGTTTCTAGCACAGATACGCAGTATTTT.

J is TRBJ1-5 and V is TRBV7-9, with 8 bases lining up with TRBD1. Germline CDR1 SEHNR, CDR2 FQNEAQ (reference sequence). The CDR3 is 15 amino acids. J gave up 4 bases and V 5 bases, and 7 bases lay outside the gene matches. CDR3 DNA: TGTGCCAGCAGCCAGACAGGGGCCTATAATCAGCCCCAGCATTTT. As protein: CASSQTGAYNQPQHF. The full variable domain, with the rest looked up from reference TRBV7-9 and TRBJ1-5, is DTGVSQNPRHKITKRGQNVTFRCDPISEHNRLYWYRQTLGQGPEFLTYFQNEAQLEKSRLLSDRFSAERPKGSFSTLEIQRTEQGDSAMYLCASSQTGAYNQPQHFGDGTRLSIL.

This rearrangement joins TRBV10-1 to TRBJ2-1; 9 nucleotides align to TRBD2. Germline CDR1 and CDR2: WNHNN and SYGVQD (reference sequence). This CDR3 comprises 16 residues. J lost 2 bases, V lost 3 bases, and 5 bases had no gene match. The CDR3 DNA follows: TGCGCCAGCAGTGATCAGAGGACTAGCGCCTACAATGAGCAGTTCTTC. Amino acid sequence: CASSDQRTSAYNEQFF.

This clone has just one count. The V call is TRBV28, the J call TRBJ2-7; 8 positions match TRBD2. Germline V CDR1 and CDR2: MDHEN, SYDVKM. V shed 1 base and J 4 bases; nucleotides not matched to a gene: 3. The CDR3 runs 14 residues. The CDR3 here is CASSLLAGGYEQYF. CDR3 DNA sequence: TGTGCCAGCAGTTTATTGGCGGGAGGTTACGAGCAGTACTTC.

With regard to this clone: A junction end diverges from the germline sequence, so it may reflect a read error. Other nucleotide sequences from this sample produce the same CDR3. The rearrangement links TRBV28 to TRBJ1-1, with unresolved D. This CDR3 contains 15 residues. Germline V gene sequence: CDR1 MDHEN, CDR2 SYDVKM. The CDR3 coding sequence is TGTGCAAGCAGTTTAGACCGGCGTGGGAACACTGAAGCTTTCTTT. Amino acid sequence: CASSLDRRGNTEAFF.

V gene TRBV2 combines with J gene TRBJ2-6; perhaps TRBD2 as D (5 bases). The CDR3 length is 20 residues. CDR1 and CDR2 (germline): SNHLY, FYNNEI. V gave up 6 bases and J gave up 0 bases, with 24 bases separating them. In DNA, the CDR3 is TGTGCCAGCAGCTCCCGGTCCGTGGCGAGGGATGACTCTGGGGCCAACGTCCTGACTTTC. It codes for CASSSRSVARDDSGANVLTF.

This rearrangement joins TRBV5-1 to TRBJ2-7; 10 bases line up with TRBD2. Germline V gene data show CDR1 as SGHRS and CDR2 as YFSETQ. This CDR3 region has 15 residues. J was trimmed by 6 bases and V by 0 bases; bases with no gene match: 6. CDR3 residues: CASSLAVAGGGEQYF. The CDR3 coding sequence is TGCGCCAGCAGCTTGGCCGTAGCGGGAGGTGGCGAGCAGTACTTC. Full variable domain (rest looked up from reference TRBV5-1 and TRBJ2-7): KAGVTQTPRYLIKTRGQQVTLSCSPISGHRSVSWYQQTPGQGLQFLFEYFSETQRNKGNFPGRFSGRQFSNSRSEMNVSTLELGDSALYLCASSLAVAGGGEQYFGPGTRLTVT.

The chain employs TRBV15 and TRBJ2-5, with D possibly called TRBD1 or TRBD2 (6 bases each). V lost 5 bases, J lost 2 bases, and 12 bases lay in between. The CDR3 length is 14 residues. Per the germline V gene, CDR1 is LNHNV and CDR2 is YYDKDF (reference sequence). The DNA of the CDR3 is TGTGCCACCAGCGTTGGGGGGCTACAAGAGACCCAGTACTTC. It specifies CATSVGGLQETQYF.

The chain recombines TRBV6-1 with TRBJ2-7; no reliable D call. V was cut by 2 bases and J by 3 bases, with 5 bases left in between. Germline lookup yields CDR1 MNHNS and CDR2 SASEGT. CDR3 length: 12 residues. DNA for the CDR3: TGTGCCAGCAGTGAATATCTCTACGAGCAGTACTTC. This codes for CASSEYLYEQYF.

The chain uses TRBV19 and TRBJ1-5; TRBD1 aligns across 8 bases. The junction had 11 bases not matched to a gene; V was cut back by 6 bases and J by 7 bases. The CDR3 contains 15 residues. Germline V gene data show CDR1 as LNHDA and CDR2 as SQIVND (reference sequence). The CDR3 sequence: CASRHEDRATQPQHF. The CDR3 nucleotides read TGTGCCAGTAGGCACGAGGACAGGGCGACCCAGCCCCAGCATTTT.

The chain has TRBV10-3 and TRBJ2-7; TRBD2 might be the D (6 bases). Looked up from germline, CDR1 is ENHRY and CDR2 is SYGVKD. This CDR3 is built from 13 residues. The V and J ends lost 8 bases and 0 bases respectively, with 11 bases between them. The CDR3 sequence is CAIADGSSYEQYF. The CDR3 DNA sequence: TGTGCCATCGCCGACGGGAGCTCCTACGAGCAGTACTTC.

The chain combines TRBV28 with TRBJ2-1; 8 positions agree with TRBD2. With 3 bases clipped from V and 4 bases from J, the junction kept 2 bases outside the gene matches. This CDR3 comprises 14 residues. The germline gives CDR1 MDHEN, CDR2 SYDVKM. The DNA of the CDR3 is TGTGCCAGCAGTTTTACGGGAGGGTACAATGAGCAGTTCTTC. It specifies CASSFTGGYNEQFF.

Written as DNA, the CDR3 is TGTGCCAGCAGTCCAATACAGGGTTTAGCCGGGGAGCTGTTTTTT. Its translation: CASSPIQGLAGELFF. This chain links TRBV5-6 with TRBJ2-2; TRBD1 might be the D (6 bases). The length of the CDR3 is 15 residues. Germline-derived CDR1 and CDR2 are SGHDT and YYEEEE. Trimming took off 5 bases at V and 6 bases at J, with 17 bases between the two ends.

V gene TRBV9 combines with J gene TRBJ1-5, with 9 bases that match TRBD1. V trimming: 4 bases; J trimming: 7 bases; junction bases outside the gene matches: 3. There are 13 residues in the CDR3. Germline assignment: CDR1 SGDLS and CDR2 YYNGEE. The chain's CDR3 is CASSSGTGQPQHF. As DNA, the CDR3 is TGTGCCAGCAGCTCAGGGACAGGGCAGCCCCAGCATTTT.